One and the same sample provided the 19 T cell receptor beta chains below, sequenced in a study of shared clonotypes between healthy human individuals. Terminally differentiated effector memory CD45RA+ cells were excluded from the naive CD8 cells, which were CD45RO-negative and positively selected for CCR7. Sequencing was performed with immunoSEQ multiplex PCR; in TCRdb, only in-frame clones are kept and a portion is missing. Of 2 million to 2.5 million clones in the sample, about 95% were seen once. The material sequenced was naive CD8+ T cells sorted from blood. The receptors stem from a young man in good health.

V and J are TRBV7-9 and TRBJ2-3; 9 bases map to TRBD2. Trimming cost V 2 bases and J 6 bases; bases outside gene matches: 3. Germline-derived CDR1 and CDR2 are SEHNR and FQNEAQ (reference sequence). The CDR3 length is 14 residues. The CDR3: CASSLSSGKDTQYF. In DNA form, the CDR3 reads TGTGCCAGCAGCTTATCTAGCGGGAAGGATACGCAGTATTTT. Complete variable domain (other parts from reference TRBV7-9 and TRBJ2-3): DTGVSQNPRHKITKRGQNVTFRCDPISEHNRLYWYRQTLGQGPEFLTYFQNEAQLEKSRLLSDRFSAERPKGSFSTLEIQRTEQGDSAMYLCASSLSSGKDTQYFGPGTRLTVL.

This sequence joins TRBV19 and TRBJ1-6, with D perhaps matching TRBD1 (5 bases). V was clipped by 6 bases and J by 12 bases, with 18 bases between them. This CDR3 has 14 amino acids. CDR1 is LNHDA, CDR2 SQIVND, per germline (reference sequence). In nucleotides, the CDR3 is TGTGCCAGTAGCCCGGGACTTGGGCTCGGACCCCTCCACTTT. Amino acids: CASSPGLGLGPLHF. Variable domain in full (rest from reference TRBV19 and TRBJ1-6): DGGITQSPKYLFRKEGQNVTLSCEQNLNHDAMYWYRQDPGQGLRLIYYSQIVNDFQKGDIAEGYSVSREKKESFPLTVTSAQKNPTAFYLCASSPGLGLGPLHFGNGTRLTVT.

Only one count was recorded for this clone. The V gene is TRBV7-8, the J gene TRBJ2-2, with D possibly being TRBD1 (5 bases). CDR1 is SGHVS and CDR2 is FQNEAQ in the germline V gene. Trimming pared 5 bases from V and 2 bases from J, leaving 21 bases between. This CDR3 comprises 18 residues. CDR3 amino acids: CASSKWTPTEENTGELFF. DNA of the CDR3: TGTGCCAGCAGCAAATGGACACCCACAGAAGAAAACACCGGGGAGCTGTTTTTT.

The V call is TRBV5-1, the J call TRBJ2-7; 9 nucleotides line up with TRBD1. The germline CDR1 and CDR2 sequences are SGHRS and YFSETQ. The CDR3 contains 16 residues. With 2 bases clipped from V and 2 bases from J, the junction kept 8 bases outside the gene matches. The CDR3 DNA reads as TGCGCCAGCAGCTTAACCGGGACAGGGAAAACCTACGAGCAGTACTTC. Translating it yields CASSLTGTGKTYEQYF.

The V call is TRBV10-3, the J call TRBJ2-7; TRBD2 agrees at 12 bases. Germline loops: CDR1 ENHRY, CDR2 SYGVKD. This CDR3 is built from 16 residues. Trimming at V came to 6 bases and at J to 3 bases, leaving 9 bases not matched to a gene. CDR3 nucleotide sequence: TGTGCCATCAGACCTAGCGGGGGGGCCCTTGTCTACGAGCAGTACTTC. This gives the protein CAIRPSGGALVYEQYF.

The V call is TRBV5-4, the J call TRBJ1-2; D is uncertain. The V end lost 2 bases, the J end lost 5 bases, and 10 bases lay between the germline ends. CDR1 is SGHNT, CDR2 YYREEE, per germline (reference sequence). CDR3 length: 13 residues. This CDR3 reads CASSFSEGYGYTF. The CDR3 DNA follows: TGTGCCAGCAGCTTCTCTGAAGGATATGGCTACACCTTC.

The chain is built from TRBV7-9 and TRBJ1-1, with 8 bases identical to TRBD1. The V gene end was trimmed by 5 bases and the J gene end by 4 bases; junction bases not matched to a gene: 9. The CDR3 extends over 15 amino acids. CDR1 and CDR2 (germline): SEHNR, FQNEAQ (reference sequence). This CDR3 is CASSPPDREGTEAFF. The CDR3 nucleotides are TGTGCCAGCAGCCCCCCGGACAGGGAGGGCACTGAAGCTTTCTTT.

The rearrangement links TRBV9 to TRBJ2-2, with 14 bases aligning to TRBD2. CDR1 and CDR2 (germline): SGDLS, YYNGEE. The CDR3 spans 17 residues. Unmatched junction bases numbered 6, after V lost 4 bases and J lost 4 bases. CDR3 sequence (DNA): TGTGCCAGCAGCACGGGACTAGCGGGAGCTGGCACCGGGGAGCTGTTTTTT. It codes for CASSTGLAGAGTGELFF.

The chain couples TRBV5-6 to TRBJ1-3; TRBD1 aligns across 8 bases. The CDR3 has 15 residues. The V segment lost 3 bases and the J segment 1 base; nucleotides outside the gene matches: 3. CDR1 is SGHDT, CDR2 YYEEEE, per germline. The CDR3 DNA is TGTGCCAGCAGCTGGGACAGGCATTCTGGAAACACCATATATTTT. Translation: CASSWDRHSGNTIYF.

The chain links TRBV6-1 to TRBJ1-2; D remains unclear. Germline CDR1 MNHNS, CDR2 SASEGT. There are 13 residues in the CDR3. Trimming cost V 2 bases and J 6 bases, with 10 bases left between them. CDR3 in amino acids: CASSELGIDGYTF. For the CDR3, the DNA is TGTGCCAGCAGTGAATTGGGAATCGATGGCTACACCTTC.

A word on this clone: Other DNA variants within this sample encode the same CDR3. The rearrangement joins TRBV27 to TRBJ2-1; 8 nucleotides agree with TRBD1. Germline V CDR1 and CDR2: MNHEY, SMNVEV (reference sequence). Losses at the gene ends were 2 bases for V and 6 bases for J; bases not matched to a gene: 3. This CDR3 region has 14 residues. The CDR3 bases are TGTGCCAGCAGTTTACGACAGGGGACCAATGAGCAGTTCTTC. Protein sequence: CASSLRQGTNEQFF.

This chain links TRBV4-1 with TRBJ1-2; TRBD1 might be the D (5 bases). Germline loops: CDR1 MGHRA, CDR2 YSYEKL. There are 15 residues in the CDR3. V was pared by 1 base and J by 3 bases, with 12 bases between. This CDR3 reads CASSQVAKGDYGYTF. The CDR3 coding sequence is TGCGCCAGCAGCCAAGTTGCTAAAGGGGACTATGGCTACACCTTC.

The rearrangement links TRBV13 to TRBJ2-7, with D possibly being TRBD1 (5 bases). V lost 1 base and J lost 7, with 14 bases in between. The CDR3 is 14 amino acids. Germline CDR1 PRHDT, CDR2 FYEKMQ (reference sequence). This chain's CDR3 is CASSLARVRSEQYF. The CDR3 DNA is TGTGCCAGCAGCTTAGCCAGGGTCCGATCGGAGCAGTACTTC.

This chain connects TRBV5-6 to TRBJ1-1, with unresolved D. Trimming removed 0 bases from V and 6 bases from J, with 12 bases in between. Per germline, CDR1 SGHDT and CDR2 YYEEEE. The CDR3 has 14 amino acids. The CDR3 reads CASSLEAVGSEAFF. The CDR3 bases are TGTGCCAGCAGCTTGGAGGCTGTGGGATCTGAAGCTTTCTTT.

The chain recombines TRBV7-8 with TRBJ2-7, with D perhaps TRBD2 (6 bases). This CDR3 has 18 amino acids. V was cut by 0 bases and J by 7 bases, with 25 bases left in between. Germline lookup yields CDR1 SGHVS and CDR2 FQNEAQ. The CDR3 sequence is CASSLASPPGTGEMEQYF. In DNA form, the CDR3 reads TGTGCCAGCAGCTTAGCTAGCCCCCCGGGGACTGGGGAAATGGAGCAGTACTTC. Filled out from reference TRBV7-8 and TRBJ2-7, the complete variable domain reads GAGVSQSPRYKVAKRGQDVALRCDPISGHVSLFWYQQALGQGPEFLTYFQNEAQLDKSGLPSDRFFAERPEGSVSTLKIQRTQQEDSAVYLCASSLASPPGTGEMEQYFGPGTRLTVT.

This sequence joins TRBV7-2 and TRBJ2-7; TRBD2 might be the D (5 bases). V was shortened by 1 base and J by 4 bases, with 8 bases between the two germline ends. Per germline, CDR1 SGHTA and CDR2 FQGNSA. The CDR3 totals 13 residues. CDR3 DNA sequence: TGTGCCAGCAGCTTAGGGACTTATTACGAGCAGTACTTC. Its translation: CASSLGTYYEQYF. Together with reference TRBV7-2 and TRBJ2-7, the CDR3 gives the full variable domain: GAGVSQSPSNKVTEKGKDVELRCDPISGHTALYWYRQSLGQGLEFLIYFQGNSAPDKSGLPSDRFSAERTGGSVSTLTIQRTQQEDSAVYLCASSLGTYYEQYFGPGTRLTVT.

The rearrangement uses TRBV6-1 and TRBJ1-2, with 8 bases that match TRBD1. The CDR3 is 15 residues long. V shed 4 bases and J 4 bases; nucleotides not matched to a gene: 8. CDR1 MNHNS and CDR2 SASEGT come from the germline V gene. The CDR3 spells CASSALQGDRYGYTF. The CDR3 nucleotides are TGTGCCAGCAGTGCATTACAGGGGGACCGCTATGGCTACACCTTC.

The CDR3 nucleotides are TGTGCCAGTAGTATCCCTAGACGGACAGGGCTCGAGCAGTACTTC. This translates into CASSIPRRTGLEQYF. The chain uses TRBV19 and TRBJ2-7; 8 nucleotides line up with TRBD1. V shed 3 bases and J 6 bases; nucleotides not matched to a gene: 10. This CDR3 has 15 residues. CDR1 is LNHDA, CDR2 SQIVND, per germline (reference sequence). Variable domain in full (rest from reference TRBV19 and TRBJ2-7): DGGITQSPKYLFRKEGQNVTLSCEQNLNHDAMYWYRQDPGQGLRLIYYSQIVNDFQKGDIAEGYSVSREKKESFPLTVTSAQKNPTAFYLCASSIPRRTGLEQYFGPGTRLTVT.

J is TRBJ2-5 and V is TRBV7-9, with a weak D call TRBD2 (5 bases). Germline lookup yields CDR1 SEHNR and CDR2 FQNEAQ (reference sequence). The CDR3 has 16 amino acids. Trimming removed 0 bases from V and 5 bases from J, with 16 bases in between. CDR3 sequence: CASSLAVYSPGETQYF. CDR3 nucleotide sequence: TGTGCCAGCAGCTTAGCGGTCTACAGTCCGGGGGAGACCCAGTACTTC.